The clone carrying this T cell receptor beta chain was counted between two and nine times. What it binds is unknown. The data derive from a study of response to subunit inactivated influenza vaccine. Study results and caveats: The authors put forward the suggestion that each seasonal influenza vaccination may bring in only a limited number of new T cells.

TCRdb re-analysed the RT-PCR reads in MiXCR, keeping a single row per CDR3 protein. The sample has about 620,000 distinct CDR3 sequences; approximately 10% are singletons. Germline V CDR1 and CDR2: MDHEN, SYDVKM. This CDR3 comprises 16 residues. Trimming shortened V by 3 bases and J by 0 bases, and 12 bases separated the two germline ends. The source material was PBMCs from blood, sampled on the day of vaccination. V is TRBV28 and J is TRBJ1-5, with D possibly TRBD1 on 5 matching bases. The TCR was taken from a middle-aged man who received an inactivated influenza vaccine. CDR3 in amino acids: CASSFQGPYSNQPQHF. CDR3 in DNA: TGTGCCAGCAGTTTCCAGGGCCCTTATAGCAATCAGCCCCAGCATTTT.